Following are 24 T cell receptor beta chains from one sample sequenced in a study of technical replicates of blood from a few donors. Here immunoSEQ multiplex PCR was the method, and the copy in TCRdb shows in-frame clones only, minus some. The repertoire holds tens of thousands of clones, with around 95% as singletons. The specimen sequenced was T cells isolated from PBMCs. These receptor sequences come from a human donor in good health.

The sample holds one count of this clone. This chain uses TRBV30 with TRBJ2-3; possible D gene TRBD2, 6 bases. Germline V lookup: CDR1 GTSNPN, CDR2 SVGIG (reference sequence). The CDR3 totals 12 residues. V was pared by 4 bases and J by 7 bases, with 12 bases between. The CDR3 reads CAWKAGGNTQYF. CDR3 coding DNA: TGTGCCTGGAAGGCTGGAGGGAATACGCAGTATTTT.

The J gene is TRBJ2-5, the V gene TRBV28; 10 nucleotides align to TRBD1. Germline V gene sequence: CDR1 MDHEN, CDR2 SYDVKM. The CDR3 has 15 residues. With 4 bases clipped from V and 6 bases from J, the junction kept 8 bases outside the gene matches. Here the CDR3 DNA reads TGTGCCAGCAGTTCCCCGGGACAGGGGATGCAGACCCAGTACTTC. Protein product: CASSSPGQGMQTQYF.

The chain recombines TRBV9 with TRBJ2-2, with D possibly TRBD1 on 6 matching bases. The CDR3 runs to 16 residues. The V end lost 0 bases, the J end lost 2 bases, and 11 bases lay between the germline ends. Germline V gives CDR1 SGDLS, CDR2 YYNGEE. The CDR3 protein is CASSVAGVGNTGELFF. The CDR3 bases are TGTGCCAGCAGCGTAGCAGGGGTAGGAAACACCGGGGAGCTGTTTTTT.

This chain joins TRBV5-1 and TRBJ2-7; D ambiguous. V dropped 4 bases and J dropped 1 base, with 15 bases sitting between them. Germline CDR1 is SGHRS and CDR2 is YFSETQ. CDR3 size: 15 residues. CDR3 DNA: TGCGCCAGCAGCCCCGCTGTTCAGTTATCCTACGAGCAGTACTTC. Protein sequence: CASSPAVQLSYEQYF.

The chain couples TRBV7-9 to TRBJ2-7, with a possible D match to TRBD1 (6 bases). The germline V gene has CDR1 SEHNR and CDR2 FQNEAQ (reference sequence). This CDR3 has 14 amino acids. V dropped 5 bases and J dropped 1 base, with 12 bases sitting between them. The CDR3 sequence: CASSPAQGSYEQYF. CDR3 DNA: TGTGCCAGCAGCCCAGCACAGGGTTCCTACGAGCAGTACTTC.

The rearrangement links TRBV29-1 to TRBJ1-1; TRBD1 matches at 8 bases. Germline V gene sequence: CDR1 SQVTM, CDR2 ANQGSEA. This CDR3 is built from 14 residues. V lost 2 bases, J lost 6 bases, and 8 bases stayed unmatched. The CDR3 region has the DNA TGCAGCGTTGAATTACAGGGGGTCGCCCCTGAAGCTTTCTTT. Translating gives CSVELQGVAPEAFF.

The chain is built from TRBV27 and TRBJ2-7; a weak D match, TRBD2 (5 bases). The CDR3 is 15 residues long. Germline V gives CDR1 MNHEY, CDR2 SMNVEV (reference sequence). V was trimmed by 0 bases and J by 7 bases, leaving 16 bases between them. CDR3 coding DNA: TGTGCCAGCAGTTTATCCCGGGAAGCCGTTTGGGAGCAGTACTTC. Amino acid sequence: CASSLSREAVWEQYF.

This chain uses TRBV6-1 with TRBJ2-3, with D unresolved. The ends were cut back, 0 bases at V and 0 bases at J, with 7 bases in the middle. CDR3 length equals 15 residues. Germline V gene sequence: CDR1 MNHNS, CDR2 SASEGT. CDR3 in amino acids: CASSEARISTDTQYF. CDR3 in DNA: TGTGCCAGCAGTGAAGCCAGGATTAGCACAGATACGCAGTATTTT.

This sequence joins TRBV29-1 and TRBJ2-1; D perhaps matches TRBD2 (7 bases). The CDR3 runs 13 residues. Trimming removed 7 bases at V and 4 bases at J, with 14 bases between. Germline assignment: CDR1 SQVTM and CDR2 ANQGSEA. Here the CDR3 DNA reads TGCAGCGGGGGAGGGGGGAGATACAATGAGCAGTTCTTC. Translated, it gives CSGGGGRYNEQFF.

V is TRBV5-4 and J is TRBJ1-2; D is ambiguous. CDR3 size: 15 residues. Germline CDR1 reads SGHNT; CDR2 reads YYREEE (reference sequence). V was clipped by 7 bases and J by 4 bases, with 20 bases between them. DNA of the CDR3: TGTGCCAGCCACCAGATTCGATCTGAAACCTATGGCTACACCTTC. Translating it yields CASHQIRSETYGYTF.

The chain combines TRBV7-9 with TRBJ1-2; a weak D match, TRBD1 (5 bases). Trimming cost V 7 bases and J 4 bases, with 16 bases left between them. Per the germline V gene, CDR1 is SEHNR and CDR2 is FQNEAQ (reference sequence). The CDR3 consists of 14 residues. The CDR3, as DNA: TGTGCCAGCACCCTCCCCGAGACAGCCTATGGCTACACCTTC. Its protein is CASTLPETAYGYTF.

The chain uses TRBV5-4 and TRBJ2-5; 7 bases fit TRBD1. Germline CDR1 and CDR2: SGHNT and YYREEE (reference sequence). The CDR3 consists of 14 residues. V lost 4 bases, J lost 1 base, and 4 bases stayed unmatched. CDR3 region: CASSGGQIQETQYF. The CDR3 DNA follows: TGTGCCAGCAGCGGGGGACAGATCCAAGAGACCCAGTACTTC.

This rearrangement joins TRBV30 to TRBJ1-5; D unclear. In germline, CDR1 is GTSNPN, CDR2 SVGIG (reference sequence). V dropped 3 bases and J dropped 7 bases, with 22 bases sitting between them. The CDR3 runs 16 residues. The CDR3 protein is CAWSSPEAARGQPQHF. The CDR3 nucleotides read TGTGCCTGGAGCTCCCCCGAAGCGGCTCGAGGGCAGCCCCAGCATTTT.

The chain uses TRBV6-5 and TRBJ1-3, with D unclear. Trimming removed 0 bases at V and 0 bases at J, with 9 bases between. The germline V gene has CDR1 MNHEY and CDR2 SVGAGI. The CDR3 sequence is 16 residues long. The CDR3 DNA sequence: TGTGCCAGCAGTTACTCGATGAGGAGCTCTGGAAACACCATATATTTT. It specifies CASSYSMRSSGNTIYF.

The chain couples TRBV15 to TRBJ2-7; tentative D call: TRBD1 (5 bases). The V end was cut by 0 bases, the J end by 3 bases, with 9 bases between. In germline, CDR1 is LNHNV, CDR2 YYDKDF (reference sequence). The CDR3 spans 14 residues. CDR3 residues: CATSRDRVGYEQYF. As DNA, the CDR3 is TGTGCCACCAGCAGAGACAGGGTAGGCTACGAGCAGTACTTC.

The rearrangement uses TRBV6-5 and TRBJ1-3; D is ambiguous. The CDR3 length is 12 residues. Germline CDR1 and CDR2: MNHEY and SVGAGI. The germline V and J ends were trimmed by 6 bases and 4 bases, with 7 bases remaining between them. The CDR3 protein is CASRSSGNTIYF. CDR3 DNA: TGTGCCAGCAGATCTAGCGGAAACACCATATATTTT.

The chain couples TRBV4-1 to TRBJ1-1; unclear D gene. Germline V lookup: CDR1 MGHRA, CDR2 YSYEKL. The V gene lost 0 bases and the J gene lost 1 base, with 12 bases spanning the gap. CDR3 length: 16 residues. The CDR3 bases are TGCGCCAGCAGCCAAGAAGTGGGAGGGCCGAACACTGAAGCTTTCTTT. Protein sequence: CASSQEVGGPNTEAFF.

The V gene is TRBV27, the J gene TRBJ2-3; a weak D match, TRBD1 (5 bases). Germline CDR1 reads MNHEY; CDR2 reads SMNVEV (reference sequence). The CDR3 runs 15 residues. V was pared by 2 bases and J by 5 bases, with 14 bases between. In DNA, the CDR3 is TGTGCCAGCAGTTTAGGGGCCCCTCCGGTAGATACGCAGTATTTT. As protein: CASSLGAPPVDTQYF.

The chain is built from TRBV19 and TRBJ1-3, with a possible D match to TRBD1 (6 bases). Germline values: CDR1 LNHDA, CDR2 SQIVND (reference sequence). CDR3 length: 17 amino acids. The V end lost 4 bases, the J end lost 6 bases, and 22 bases lay between the germline ends. DNA for the CDR3: TGTGCCAGTAGTACACCCCCCGGACAGAGAATTATAAACACCATATATTTT. Its translation is CASSTPPGQRIINTIYF.

The rearrangement uses TRBV28 and TRBJ2-7, with 13 bases fitting TRBD2. Trimming removed 9 bases from V and 2 bases from J; junction bases left unmatched: 4. This CDR3 contains 14 residues. Per germline, CDR1 MDHEN and CDR2 SYDVKM. The DNA of the CDR3 is TGTGCCAGTCGGACTAGCGGGAGCCCCTACGAGCAGTACTTC. Its protein is CASRTSGSPYEQYF.

This chain uses TRBV27 with TRBJ2-1; 7 nucleotides line up with TRBD1. This CDR3 is 13 amino acids long. Germline V gene lookup returns CDR1 MNHEY and CDR2 SMNVEV (reference sequence). V gave up 2 bases and J gave up 6 bases; unmatched junction bases: 1. CDR3 DNA sequence: TGTGCCAGCAGTTTAGCAGGGGGCAATGAGCAGTTCTTC. It translates to CASSLAGGNEQFF.

The chain is built from TRBV5-1 and TRBJ1-2; D unclear. Germline CDR1 and CDR2: SGHRS and YFSETQ. V gave up 0 bases and J gave up 0 bases, with 9 bases separating them. The CDR3 consists of 15 residues. CDR3 region: CASSLAAGSNYGYTF. The DNA of the CDR3 is TGCGCCAGCAGCTTGGCCGCCGGGTCTAACTATGGCTACACCTTC.

This chain connects TRBV29-1 to TRBJ2-7; maybe TRBD1 (5 bases). V gave up 7 bases and J gave up 4 bases, with 14 bases separating them. The CDR3 runs 12 residues. Germline lookup yields CDR1 SQVTM and CDR2 ANQGSEA. The CDR3 DNA reads TGCAGCGGATATGACAGTCAGTACGAGCAGTACTTC. Its translation: CSGYDSQYEQYF.

This chain uses TRBV29-1 with TRBJ2-1; TRBD2 agrees at 13 bases. CDR1 is SQVTM and CDR2 is ANQGSEA in the germline V gene. V shed 7 bases and J 6 bases; nucleotides not matched to a gene: 3. The CDR3 runs 13 residues. CDR3 sequence (DNA): TGCAGCGCGGGACTAGCGGGGCCCAATGAGCAGTTCTTC. It specifies CSAGLAGPNEQFF.